These 30 T cell receptor beta chains were sequenced from one sample in a study of blood T cells in healthy people across ages. A second PCR of about 6 to 11 cycles used a sample-barcoded 5' primer and a J-beta primer mix. TCRdb itself ran the 5' RACE reads through MiXCR, one entry per CDR3 protein. Of roughly 1,000,000 distinct CDR3 sequences in the sample, approximately 25% were seen once. These data were also reused for a study on T cells of mothers and their children.

Sequenced: blood. The source of these receptors is a girl aged 2 to 9 in good health.

The chain recombines TRBV29-1 with TRBJ2-3; the D call may be TRBD1 or TRBD2 (5 bases each). This CDR3 is built from 15 residues. In germline, CDR1 is SQVTM, CDR2 ANQGSEA. The germline V and J ends were trimmed by 4 bases and 2 bases, with 16 bases remaining between them. CDR3 DNA sequence: TGCAGCGTTGCTAGGGACGGGTGGTACACAGATACGCAGTATTTT. Protein sequence: CSVARDGWYTDTQYF.

This clonotype showed up just a few times. DNA for the CDR3: TGTGCCAGTAGTATTATCCTAAGTGACCACAATGAGCAGTTCTTC. It encodes CASSIILSDHNEQFF. This sequence joins TRBV19 and TRBJ2-5; D unclear. The J call may be incorrect, as the DNA end agrees better with TRBJ2-1. This CDR3 is built from 15 residues. Germline CDR1 reads LNHDA; CDR2 reads SQIVND (reference sequence).

The V call is TRBV19, the J call TRBJ2-4, with D perhaps matching TRBD1 or TRBD2 (5 bases each). Germline CDR1 and CDR2: LNHDA and SQIVND (reference sequence). V lost 11 bases, J lost 0 bases, and 17 bases lay in between. CDR3 length: 15 residues. CDR3 DNA: TGTGCCGGGGGAACAGTCGCCCCAGCCAAAAACATTCAGTACTTC. This encodes CAGGTVAPAKNIQYF.

This chain connects TRBV7-9 to TRBJ2-1, with D possibly matching TRBD2 (5 bases). The CDR3 loop spans 16 amino acids. V was shortened by 5 bases and J by 0 bases, with 14 bases between the two germline ends. Germline V gene lookup returns CDR1 SEHNR and CDR2 FQNEAQ (reference sequence). This CDR3 reads CASSPGGGSSYNEQFF. CDR3 nucleotide sequence: TGTGCCAGCAGCCCCGGAGGAGGCAGCTCCTACAATGAGCAGTTCTTC.

This clonotype was counted between two and nine times. V gene TRBV6-5 combines with J gene TRBJ2-5; 10 bases fit TRBD2. Per germline, CDR1 MNHEY and CDR2 SVGAGI. J was trimmed by 5 bases and V by 3 bases; bases with no gene match: 6. The CDR3 runs 15 residues. The CDR3 nucleotides read TGTGCCAGCAGTTATGCCCCGGGACTAGCGGAGACCCAGTACTTC. This sequence encodes CASSYAPGLAETQYF.

This clonotype was counted only a few times. CDR3 residues: CASSLGTGGWIQPQHF. For the CDR3, the DNA is TGCGCCAGCAGCTTGGGGACAGGGGGCTGGATTCAGCCCCAGCATTTT. The rearrangement joins TRBV5-1 to TRBJ1-5, with 11 bases fitting TRBD1. CDR1 and CDR2 from the germline V gene are SGHRS and YFSETQ. V dropped 0 bases and J dropped 6; count of bases not matched to a gene: 5. The CDR3 sequence is 16 residues long.

This clonotype was seen more than once but under ten times. The chain joins TRBV6-6 to TRBJ2-7; maybe TRBD2 (5 bases). With 6 bases removed from V and 0 bases from J, the gap between germline ends came to 15 bases. The germline V gene encodes CDR1 MNHNY and CDR2 SVGAGI (reference sequence). The CDR3 totals 15 residues. Here the CDR3 DNA reads TGTGCCAGCAGCTACGGGGTTAGCAGCTCCTACGAGCAGTACTTC. Protein product: CASSYGVSSSYEQYF.

The chain combines TRBV7-2 with TRBJ2-1; D call uncertain. The CDR3 totals 14 residues. Per the germline V gene, CDR1 is SGHTA and CDR2 is FQGNSA. Trimming shortened V by 4 bases and J by 5 bases, and 12 bases separated the two germline ends. The CDR3: CASSSALRNNEQFF. For the CDR3, the DNA is TGTGCCAGCAGCTCAGCGCTCCGCAACAATGAGCAGTTCTTC.

The genes are TRBV6-1 and TRBJ2-1, with 7 bases lining up with TRBD2. Trimming took 7 bases from V and 8 from J; bases not matched to a gene: 8. The CDR3 runs to 13 residues. The V gene's germline CDR1 is MNHNS and CDR2 SASEGT. The CDR3 region has the DNA TGTGCCAGCACTGGGACTAAATCGGATGAGCAGTTCTTC. The encoded protein is CASTGTKSDEQFF.

This chain uses TRBV3-1 with TRBJ2-5, with a possible D match to TRBD1 (6 bases). The DNA end lines up better with TRBJ2-1; the J call may be wrong. Germline V CDR1 and CDR2: LGHDT, YNNKEL (reference sequence). The CDR3 has 17 amino acids. This CDR3 reads CASSPKRGRGNYNEQFF. CDR3 DNA: TGTGCCAGCAGCCCCAAACGGGGCAGGGGTAATTACAATGAGCAGTTCTTC.

The J gene is TRBJ2-5, the V gene TRBV6-2 or TRBV6-3; maybe TRBD1 (7 bases). TRBJ2-1 matches the DNA end more closely, so the J call is doubtful. Germline CDR1 is MNHEY and CDR2 is SVGEGT. The CDR3 has 13 residues. DNA of the CDR3: TGTGCCAGCAGGGTCGGAGGGGGCCATGAGCAGTTCTTC. It codes for CASRVGGGHEQFF.

The V call is TRBV7-8, the J call TRBJ1-1, with 7 bases lining up with TRBD1. There are 14 residues in the CDR3. V dropped 5 bases and J dropped 1; count of bases not matched to a gene: 4. Per germline, CDR1 SGHVS and CDR2 FQNEAQ. CDR3 nucleotides: TGTGCCAGCAGCGTGACAGGGACGAACACTGAAGCTTTCTTT. Translated: CASSVTGTNTEAFF.

This chain links TRBV12-3 or TRBV12-4 with TRBJ1-1, with a tentative D call TRBD1 (5 bases). The CDR3 loop spans 13 amino acids. Trimming stripped 6 bases from V and 7 bases from J, with 15 bases between. CDR3 amino acids: CASSPWEGNEAFF. In DNA, the CDR3 is TGTGCCAGCAGCCCATGGGAGGGGAATGAAGCTTTCTTT.

This clonotype was picked up a small number of times. J is TRBJ1-1 and V is TRBV24-1; the D is unclear. V was shortened by 1 base and J by 6 bases, with 5 bases between the two germline ends. Germline V gives CDR1 KGHDR, CDR2 SFDVKD. The CDR3 totals 12 residues. CDR3 loop: CATSDLGSEAFF. CDR3 nucleotide sequence: TGTGCCACCAGTGATTTAGGCTCTGAAGCTTTCTTT.

This clonotype has a handful of counts. The chain recombines TRBV28 with TRBJ2-5, with 9 bases matching TRBD2. Trimming took 5 bases from V and 4 from J; bases not matched to a gene: 11. This CDR3 has 16 residues. Germline V gene lookup returns CDR1 MDHEN and CDR2 SYDVKM. The CDR3 coding sequence is TGTGCCAGCAGTACCCTAATAGCGGGAGTGGGAGAGACCCAGTACTTC. Its protein is CASSTLIAGVGETQYF.

This clonotype appeared a few times. The gene calls are TRBV4-1 and TRBJ2-5; either TRBD1 or TRBD2 may supply D (5 bases each). The closer fit of TRBJ2-7 to the DNA end suggests the J call may be wrong. The CDR3 length is 16 residues. Germline V CDR1 and CDR2: MGHRA, YSYEKL. CDR3 in amino acids: CASSQGSPGPTYEQYF. CDR3 DNA sequence: TGCGCCAGCAGCCAGGGCTCCCCGGGACCCACCTACGAGCAGTACTTC.

V gene TRBV3-1 combines with J gene TRBJ2-7; maybe TRBD2 (5 bases). The V gene's germline CDR1 is LGHDT and CDR2 YNNKEL (reference sequence). V gave up 0 bases and J gave up 4 bases, with 13 bases separating them. The CDR3 loop spans 15 amino acids. CDR3 sequence reads: CASSQDGYRRYEQYF. DNA for the CDR3: TGTGCCAGCAGCCAAGACGGATATCGGAGGTACGAGCAGTACTTC.

This chain connects TRBV4-1 to TRBJ2-7, with 10 nucleotides matching TRBD2. Per germline, CDR1 MGHRA and CDR2 YSYEKL. J lost 6 bases, V lost 1 base, and 6 bases had no gene match. CDR3 size: 15 residues. The CDR3 loop reads CASSQALAGVREQYF. For the CDR3, the DNA is TGCGCCAGCAGCCAAGCCCTAGCGGGAGTTCGCGAGCAGTACTTC.

This clonotype has only a few counts. The chain couples TRBV28 to TRBJ2-7, with unresolved D. The CDR3 is 12 residues long. Trimming took off 3 bases at V and 4 bases at J, with 7 bases between the two ends. CDR1 is MDHEN and CDR2 is SYDVKM in the germline V gene. CDR3 protein: CASSFPEYEQYF. The CDR3 DNA sequence: TGTGCCAGCAGTTTTCCCGAATACGAGCAGTACTTC.

This clonotype was seen a handful of times. This chain joins TRBV9 and TRBJ2-1, with a weak D call TRBD1 (5 bases). CDR1 is SGDLS and CDR2 is YYNGEE in the germline V gene. The CDR3 extends over 12 amino acids. V lost 1 base, J lost 9 bases, and 8 bases lay in between. For the CDR3, the DNA is TGTGCCAGCAGCGTACAGGGTACTGAGCAGTTCTTC. Translated, it gives CASSVQGTEQFF. The variable domain in full, with the rest retrieved from reference TRBV9 and TRBJ2-1, is DSGVTQTPKHLITATGQRVTLRCSPRSGDLSVYWYQQSLDQGLQFLIQYYNGEERAKGNILERFSAQQFPDLHSELNLSSLELGDSALYFCASSVQGTEQFFGPGTRLTVL.

The DNA of the CDR3 is TGTGCCAGCAGTTTACAGGGGGGGGGCATTCAGTACTTC. It yields the protein CASSLQGGGIQYF. The chain couples TRBV28 to TRBJ2-4, with D perhaps matching TRBD1 or TRBD2 (7 bases each). Trimming stripped 2 bases from V and 9 bases from J, with 11 bases between. The CDR3 consists of 13 residues. The germline CDR1 and CDR2 sequences are MDHEN and SYDVKM. The whole variable domain, filled in from reference TRBV28 and TRBJ2-4, reads DVKVTQSSRYLVKRTGEKVFLECVQDMDHENMFWYRQDPGLGLRLIYFSYDVKMKEKGDIPEGYSVSREKKERFSLILESASTNQTSMYLCASSLQGGGIQYFGAGTRLSVL.

This clonotype was found a few times. CDR3 DNA sequence: TGTGCCAGTAGTATAGATCTAAATGAGCAGTTCTTC. It yields the protein CASSIDLNEQFF. The chain combines TRBV19 with TRBJ2-1; D is unresolved. The V gene lost 0 bases and the J gene lost 7 bases, with 4 bases spanning the gap. The CDR3 contains 12 residues. CDR1 and CDR2 from the germline V gene are LNHDA and SQIVND (reference sequence).

V and J are TRBV7-2 and TRBJ2-7, with TRBD1 matching 7 bases. Germline V lookup: CDR1 SGHTA, CDR2 FQGNSA. V was clipped by 5 bases and J by 3 bases; unmatched bases: 10. The CDR3 loop spans 15 amino acids. The CDR3 loop reads CASSHRQGIDYEQYF. In nucleotides, the CDR3 is TGTGCCAGCAGCCACCGACAGGGAATAGACTACGAGCAGTACTTC.

Remarks on this clonotype: A junction end diverges from the germline sequence, so it may reflect a read error. The chain carries TRBV29-1 and TRBJ2-5; D unclear. From germline, CDR1 is SQVTM and CDR2 ANQGSEA. This CDR3 region has 12 residues. The CDR3 sequence: CSIEDPKETQYF. CDR3 sequence (DNA): TGCAGCATTGAAGATCCTAAAGAGACCCAGTACTTC.

V usage is TRBV10-3 and J usage is TRBJ2-1; D unclear. The germline gives CDR1 ENHRY, CDR2 SYGVKD. V was shortened by 10 bases and J by 0 bases, with 13 bases between the two germline ends. This CDR3 is 14 amino acids long. DNA of the CDR3: TGTGCCAGCCGTGCAGCTCCCTCCTACAATGAGCAGTTCTTC. This gives the protein CASRAAPSYNEQFF.

With regard to this clonotype: Because the CDR3 is missing its conserved closing phenylalanine or tryptophan, this is likely a read error. The rearrangement uses TRBV27 and TRBJ1-2; D not resolved. V was pared by 3 bases and J by 8 bases, with 16 bases between. Germline V gene lookup returns CDR1 MNHEY and CDR2 SMNVEV (reference sequence). The CDR3 totals 14 residues. CDR3 amino acids: CASSFAGSGYGYTL. The DNA of the CDR3 is TGTGCCAGCAGTTTCGCGGGGAGCGGTTACGGCTACACCCTC.

V and J are TRBV28 and TRBJ2-4; tentatively, D is TRBD2 (5 bases). The CDR3 covers 16 residues. Trimming left V 5 bases short and J 2 bases short, with 16 bases between. Germline values: CDR1 MDHEN, CDR2 SYDVKM. CDR3 protein: CASSPTTRVPKNIQYF. The CDR3 DNA follows: TGTGCCAGCAGTCCCACAACTAGGGTGCCCAAAAACATTCAGTACTTC. Using reference TRBV28 and TRBJ2-4 for the parts outside the CDR3, the full variable domain is DVKVTQSSRYLVKRTGEKVFLECVQDMDHENMFWYRQDPGLGLRLIYFSYDVKMKEKGDIPEGYSVSREKKERFSLILESASTNQTSMYLCASSPTTRVPKNIQYFGAGTRLSVL.

This chain uses TRBV18 with TRBJ2-5, with D perhaps given as TRBD1 or TRBD2 (5 bases each). Germline loops: CDR1 KGHSH, CDR2 LQKENI. CDR3 length: 17 residues. The V and J ends lost 3 bases and 3 bases respectively, with 20 bases between them. The DNA of the CDR3 is TGTGCCAGCTCACCTAAAACCGGGACCTTCAAGGAAGAGACCCAGTACTTC. Protein product: CASSPKTGTFKEETQYF. Variable domain in full (rest from reference TRBV18 and TRBJ2-5): NAGVMQNPRHLVRRRGQEARLRCSPMKGHSHVYWYRQLPEEGLKFMVYLQKENIIDESGMPKERFSAEFPKEGPSILRIQQVVRGDSAAYFCASSPKTGTFKEETQYFGPGTRLLVL.

The chain combines TRBV15 with TRBJ2-3; TRBD2 agrees at 10 bases. Germline V gives CDR1 LNHNV, CDR2 YYDKDF (reference sequence). This CDR3 contains 16 residues. J was trimmed by 2 bases and V by 7 bases; bases with no gene match: 9. The CDR3 DNA sequence: TGTGCCACCACTAGCGGGAGATCGGTGGTCACAGATACGCAGTATTTT. Protein sequence: CATTSGRSVVTDTQYF.

The chain uses TRBV25-1 and TRBJ2-1; D remains unclear. Trimming removed 3 bases at V and 8 bases at J, with 8 bases between. CDR3 length: 12 residues. Germline V gene lookup returns CDR1 MGHDK and CDR2 SYGVNS. As DNA, the CDR3 is TGTGCCAGCAGTGATTTTAGCTATGAGCAGTTCTTC. Encoded protein: CASSDFSYEQFF.